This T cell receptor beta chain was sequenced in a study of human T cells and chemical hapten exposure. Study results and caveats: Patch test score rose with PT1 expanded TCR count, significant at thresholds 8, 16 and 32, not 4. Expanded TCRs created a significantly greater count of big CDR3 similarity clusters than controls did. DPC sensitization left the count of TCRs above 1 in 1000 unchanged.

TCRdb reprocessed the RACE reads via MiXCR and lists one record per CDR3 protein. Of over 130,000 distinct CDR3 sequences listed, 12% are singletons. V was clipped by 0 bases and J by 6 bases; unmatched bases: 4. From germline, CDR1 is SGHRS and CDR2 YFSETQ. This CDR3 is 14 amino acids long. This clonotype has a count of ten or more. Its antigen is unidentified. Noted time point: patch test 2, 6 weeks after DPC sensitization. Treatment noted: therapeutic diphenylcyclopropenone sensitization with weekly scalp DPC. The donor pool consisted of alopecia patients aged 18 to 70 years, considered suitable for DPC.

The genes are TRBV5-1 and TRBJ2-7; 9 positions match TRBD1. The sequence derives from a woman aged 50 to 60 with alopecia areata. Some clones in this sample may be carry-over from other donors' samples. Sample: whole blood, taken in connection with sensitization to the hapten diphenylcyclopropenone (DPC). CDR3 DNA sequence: TGCGCCAGCAGCTTGGTGGACAGGGGTAGCGAGCAGTACTTC. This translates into CASSLVDRGSEQYF.